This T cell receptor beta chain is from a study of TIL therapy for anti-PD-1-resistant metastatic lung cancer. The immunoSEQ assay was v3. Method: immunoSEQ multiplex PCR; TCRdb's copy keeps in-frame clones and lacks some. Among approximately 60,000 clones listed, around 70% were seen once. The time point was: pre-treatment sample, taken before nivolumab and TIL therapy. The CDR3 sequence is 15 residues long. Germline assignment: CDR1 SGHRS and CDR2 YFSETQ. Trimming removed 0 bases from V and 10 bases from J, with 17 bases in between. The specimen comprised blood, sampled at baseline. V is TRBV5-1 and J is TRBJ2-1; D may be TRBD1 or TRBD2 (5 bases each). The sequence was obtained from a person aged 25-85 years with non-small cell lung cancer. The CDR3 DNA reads TGCGCCAGCAGCTTGGGGGACGTACTGGGTCGGGAGCAGTTCTTC. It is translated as CASSLGDVLGREQFF.